The rows below give T cell receptor beta chains drawn from one sample of a study of T cell repertoires in cytomegalovirus infection. TCRdb passed the reads through MiXCR, listing each CDR3 protein once. The sample shows hundreds of thousands of distinct CDR3 sequences, over 9% of them seen only once. The source material was PBMCs. These receptors were obtained from a human donor in good health (CMV status not recorded). Some clones in this sample may be carry-over from other donors' samples. The CDR3 runs from the conserved cysteine through the conserved F or W. Fields, in order: D gene, V gene, clone size, CDR3 length, J gene, CDR3 DNA, CDR3 protein. D genes are given only for firm matches. Expanded clones get a size class; other rows say once, few or many, or leave the size out.

NA	TRBV9	many	15	TRBJ1-2	TGTGCCAGCAGCGTCTCTCAACAGGGAATGGGGGGCTACACCTTC	CASSVSQQGMGGYTF
TRBD2	TRBV12-3/TRBV12-4	many	14	TRBJ2-1	TGTGCCAGCAGTTTAGCGGGGGGGTTCAATGAGCAGTTCTTC	CASSLAGGFNEQFF
TRBD1	TRBV12-3/TRBV12-4	NA	13	TRBJ1-3	TGTGCCAGCAGTTGGACAGGGGCAAGCACCATATATTTT	CASSWTGASTIYF
NA	TRBV20-1	many	11	TRBJ2-5	TGCAGTGTCGACATCCAAGAGACCCAGTACTTC	CSVDIQETQYF
TRBD1	TRBV2	many	15	TRBJ2-1	TGTGCCAGCAGTGAACAGGGGGCAACCTACAATGAGCAGTTCTTC	CASSEQGATYNEQFF
NA	TRBV10-3	many	15	TRBJ1-1	TGTGCCATCAGTGATGGGGATCTAATGAACACTGAAGCTTTCTTT	CAISDGDLMNTEAFF
TRBD2	TRBV7-9	many	16	TRBJ2-7	TGTGCCAGCAGCGCATCGACTAGCGGACGCTCCTACGAGCAGTACTTC	CASSASTSGRSYEQYF
NA	TRBV30	NA	13	TRBJ2-7	TGTGCCTGGAGTGGGGTAGCGGAATACGAGCAGTACTTC	CAWSGVAEYEQYF
NA	TRBV7-3	many	16	TRBJ1-2	TGTGCCAGCAGCTTAATGGCCCCTCTTGGGGACTATGGCTACACCTTC	CASSLMAPLGDYGYTF
NA	TRBV7-9	many	16	TRBJ2-2	TGTGCCAGCAGCTTACGTGGGACAAGAGACTCCGGGGAGCTGTTTTTT	CASSLRGTRDSGELFF
NA	TRBV3-1	many	15	TRBJ1-2	TGTGCCAGCAGCCCGGTCGGGAGTTCCTCGTATGGCTACACCTTC	CASSPVGSSSYGYTF
TRBD1	TRBV28	many	13	TRBJ2-3	TGTGCCAGCAGGACAGGGGCCACAGATACGCAGTATTTT	CASRTGATDTQYF
TRBD1	TRBV23-1	few	18	TRBJ1-5	TGCGCCAGCAGTCAAAAAAAAAAGCCGGGACAGCCTAATCAGCCCCAGCATTTT	CASSQKKKPGQPNQPQHF
NA	TRBV28	NA	15	TRBJ1-4	TGTGCCATCAGTGCCGACCGGGGGTATGCTGAAAAACTGTTTTTT	CAISADRGYAEKLFF
TRBD1	TRBV4-1	few	14	TRBJ2-7	TGCGCCAGCAGCCACCGGACAGGGGCCTACGAGCAGTACTTC	CASSHRTGAYEQYF
NA	TRBV20-1	many	13	TRBJ2-7	TGCAGTGCCCTAGGCCCAGCCTCCTACGAGCAGTACTTC	CSALGPASYEQYF
NA	TRBV20-1	NA	13	TRBJ2-7	TGCAGTGCTAACGGATTTGGTGCTTACGAGCAGTACTTC	CSANGFGAYEQYF
NA	TRBV12-3/TRBV12-4	many	21	TRBJ1-2	TGTGCCAGCAGTTTGGGCTTCGGTTCGACGGGATCAACGGTGACTACCTATGGCTACACCTTC	CASSLGFGSTGSTVTTYGYTF
NA	TRBV20-1	few	13	TRBJ1-2	TGCAGTGCTACTCCAGGGAACATCTATGGCTACACCTTC	CSATPGNIYGYTF
NA	TRBV20-1	many	15	TRBJ2-1	TGCAGTGCTAGAGTGATGGCCAGCTCCTACAATGAGCAGTTCTTC	CSARVMASSYNEQFF
TRBD2	TRBV7-2	many	16	TRBJ2-7	TGTGCCAGCAGCTTAGTGTCCCTAGCGGAATCCTACGAGCAGTACTTC	CASSLVSLAESYEQYF
TRBD1	TRBV20-1	few	14	TRBJ2-2	TGCAGTGCTAGGGGGACAGGGAACATCGGGGAGCTGTTTTTT	CSARGTGNIGELFF
NA	TRBV6-8	once	15	TRBJ1-1	TGTGCCAGCAGTAAAGAGGACGATGTCAACACTGAAGCTTTCTTT	CASSKEDDVNTEAFF
NA	TRBV20-1	NA	16	TRBJ2-1	TGCAGTGCTAGAGTATCGCGGGGCGGGCGGCGACGGGAGCAGTTCTTC	CSARVSRGGRRREQFF
NA	TRBV10-2	many	15	TRBJ1-2	TGCGCCAGCAGTGAGAGGCCCGCAGATTCTTATGGCTACACCTTC	CASSERPADSYGYTF
NA	TRBV7-2	many	17	TRBJ1-5	NA	CASSRLRAGGANQPQHF
NA	TRBV7-9	many	14	TRBJ2-7	TGTGCCAGCAGCAGGGGGACATTCTCCTACGAGCAGTACTTC	CASSRGTFSYEQYF
NA	TRBV7-9	NA	15	TRBJ1-1	TGTGCCAGCATACTCAAGGGGATCTCTAGCACTGAAGCTTTCTTT	CASILKGISSTEAFF
TRBD1	TRBV10-3	many	14	TRBJ1-1	TGTGCCATCGCCGGGACAGGGGTCTACACTGAAGCTTTCTTT	CAIAGTGVYTEAFF
NA	TRBV5-1	few	14	TRBJ2-1	TGCGCCAGCAGCTTAGTGGACGTTTACAATGAGCAGTTCTTC	CASSLVDVYNEQFF
NA	TRBV20-1	many	14	TRBJ1-3	TGCAGTGCCCAGACCCTCTCCTCTGGAAACACCATATATTTT	CSAQTLSSGNTIYF
NA	TRBV2	many	15	TRBJ2-1	TGTGCCAGCATGGGGGACCATGCCGAGATCAATGAGCAGTTCTTC	CASMGDHAEINEQFF
NA	TRBV7-9	many	12	TRBJ1-6	TGTGCCAGCAGCCCCGAGGTTTCCCCCCTCCACTTT	CASSPEVSPLHF
TRBD2	TRBV19	many	13	TRBJ2-1	TGTGCCAGTAACCCCGGGAGGGCCGGTGAGCAGTTCTTC	CASNPGRAGEQFF
NA	TRBV10-3	few	14	TRBJ1-1	TGTGCCATCAGTGAGGGAACAGAGAGCACTGAAGCTTTCTTT	CAISEGTESTEAFF
TRBD2	TRBV7-2	many	16	TRBJ2-5	TGTGCCAGCAGCTACGGGACTAGCGGAGGGGAAGAGACCCAGTACTTC	CASSYGTSGGEETQYF
TRBD1	TRBV7-2	many	14	TRBJ1-5	TGTGCCAGCAGCTTAGAGACAGGGAGTCAGCCCCAGCATTTT	CASSLETGSQPQHF
NA	TRBV7-2	many	11	TRBJ2-7	TGTGCCAGCAGCTTAGACACGGGGCAGTACTTC	CASSLDTGQYF
NA	TRBV5-1	NA	15	TRBJ2-2	TGCGCCAGCAGCTTGAGGCAGGGTGCCACCGGGGAGCTGTTTTTT	CASSLRQGATGELFF
NA	TRBV19	many	15	TRBJ2-3	TGTGCCAGTAGTATAGCACCTAACAGGGAAGATACGCAGTATTTT	CASSIAPNREDTQYF
TRBD1	TRBV5-6	many	15	TRBJ1-1	TGTGCCAGCAGCTGGCCCAGGGGGCGAGGCACTGAAGCTTTCTTT	CASSWPRGRGTEAFF
NA	TRBV7-2	many	14	TRBJ2-2	TGTGCCAGCAGCTTAGGGCTACCCACCGGGGAGCTGTTTTTT	CASSLGLPTGELFF
TRBD1	TRBV20-1	few	13	TRBJ2-7	TGCAGTGCTTTCGACAGGGAAGTCTACGAGCAGTACTTC	CSAFDREVYEQYF
NA	TRBV7-9	few	15	TRBJ2-1	TGTGCCAGCAGCTTAAGCGCCTTCTCCTACAATGAGCAGTTCTTC	CASSLSAFSYNEQFF
NA	TRBV12-3/TRBV12-4	many	14	TRBJ1-1	TGTGCCAGCAGTTTAAGGCAGGTTAACACTGAAGCTTTCTTT	CASSLRQVNTEAFF
NA	TRBV20-1	many	12	TRBJ1-2	TGCAGTGGGACAGACTCGAACTATGGCTACACCTTC	CSGTDSNYGYTF
NA	TRBV7-3	few	15	TRBJ1-6	TGTGCCAGCAGCCCCAGCGGCGGGAGGGATTCACCCCTCCACTTT	CASSPSGGRDSPLHF
NA	TRBV5-5	many	11	TRBJ2-3	TGTGCCAGCAGCTTGGGGAATACGCAGTATTTT	CASSLGNTQYF
TRBD1	TRBV7-8	many	15	TRBJ2-2	TGTGCCAGCAGCTCTCGGACAGGGCTAACCGGGGAGCTGTTTTTT	CASSSRTGLTGELFF
NA	TRBV11-2	many	15	TRBJ2-4	TGTGCCAGCACCCCGGGGGACGCGGGCAAAAACATTCAGTACTTC	CASTPGDAGKNIQYF
NA	TRBV3-1	NA	16	TRBJ1-1	TGTGCCAGCAGCCAGGACCCCCCAGGGTTGAACACTGAAGCTTTCTTT	CASSQDPPGLNTEAFF
NA	TRBV14	few	15	TRBJ1-2	TGTGCCAGCAGCCAAGGTCCCAGAGCGCTTGGTGGCTACACCTTC	CASSQGPRALGGYTF
TRBD1	TRBV2	many	15	TRBJ1-6	TGTGCCAGCAGTGAGCTGGCAGGGGGGAATTCACCCCTCCACTTT	CASSELAGGNSPLHF